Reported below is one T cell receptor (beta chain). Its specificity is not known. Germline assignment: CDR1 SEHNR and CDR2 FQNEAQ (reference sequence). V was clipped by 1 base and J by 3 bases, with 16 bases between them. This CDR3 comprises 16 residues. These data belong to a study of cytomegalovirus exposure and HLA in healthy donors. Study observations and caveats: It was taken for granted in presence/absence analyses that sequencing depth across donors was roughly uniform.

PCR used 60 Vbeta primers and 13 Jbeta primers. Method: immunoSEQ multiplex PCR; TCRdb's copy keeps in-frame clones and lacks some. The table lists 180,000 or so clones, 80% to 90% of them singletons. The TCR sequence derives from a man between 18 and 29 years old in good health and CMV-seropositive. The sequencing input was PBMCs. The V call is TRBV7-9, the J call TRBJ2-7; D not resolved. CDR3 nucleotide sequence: TGTGCCAGCAGCTTAGAGTCCTTTCGCCCACTCTACGAGCAGTACTTC. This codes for CASSLESFRPLYEQYF. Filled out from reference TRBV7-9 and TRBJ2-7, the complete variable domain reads DTGVSQNPRHKITKRGQNVTFRCDPISEHNRLYWYRQTLGQGPEFLTYFQNEAQLEKSRLLSDRFSAERPKGSFSTLEIQRTEQGDSAMYLCASSLESFRPLYEQYFGPGTRLTVT.